Listed below are T cell receptor beta chains from one sample, sequenced in a study of cytomegalovirus exposure and HLA in healthy donors. Assay: immunoSEQ multiplex PCR; the TCRdb copy retains only in-frame clones and omits some. The table records 300,000 or so clones, about four fifths of them present only once. Sequencing was carried out using PBMCs. All receptors derive from a middle-aged woman in good health and CMV-seropositive. CDR3s leave out the opening cysteine and the closing phenylalanine or tryptophan. The order of the fields is V gene, CDR3 length, CDR3 protein.

TRBV4-3	15	ASSRDFSVATNEKLF
TRBV5-6	14	ASTPEGQIMNTEAF
TRBV19	11	ASSITDATEAF
TRBV19	11	ASSTLSGNTIY
TRBV5-1	13	ASSSGQGAGYGYT
TRBV7-3	11	ASSFGTPGELF
TRBV11-2	16	ASRPRTSGILAKNIQY
TRBV11-2	13	ASSLGGTGAQPQH
TRBV7-6	14	ASSLDRGTGANVLT
TRBV30	9	AWQGGTEAF
TRBV27	13	ASRWTGGPNTEAF
TRBV5-1	11	ASSLRAAEKLF
TRBV30	13	AWSVGGSGANVLT
TRBV19	12	AAKGQGVYNEQF
TRBV13	13	ASSFRDSGANGLT
TRBV21-1	11	AKSRQGTYGYT
TRBV16	13	ASSLSGLANEKLF
TRBV10-3	16	AISETGQGAAGANVLT
TRBV28	12	ASSLNQGLAEAF
TRBV4-2	11	ASSPVDSNEQF
TRBV23-1	13	ASTTTPTGSYEQY
TRBV9	14	ASSVGGTGNTGELF
TRBV12-5	13	ASGFRTENTGELF
TRBV28	13	ASSPRTGPGEKLF
TRBV2	12	ASNPGQGNTEAF
TRBV13	12	ASSQVEHNTEAF
TRBV19	10	ASSPGGETQY
TRBV11-3	13	ASSAQGDSYNEQF
TRBV10-3	13	AISESAGEHHEQY
TRBV4-2	14	ASSQDWGSNYNEQF
TRBV29-1	11	SVAQGLGETQY
TRBV11-2	14	ASSSLSGQSLNEQF
TRBV27	11	ASSLGLNTEAF
TRBV29-1	12	SVETRQGRYEQY
TRBV5-4	13	ASLAEPSSYNEQF
TRBV11-3	17	ASSPISGTSGSSGNEQF
TRBV4-1	12	ASAPGTGNTEAF
TRBV23-1	9	ASRQNTEAF
TRBV7-9	11	ASSFTGGHEAF
TRBV30	11	AWSTGTNYEQY
TRBV5-6	12	ASSSTSGSDIQY
TRBV5-1	13	ASSLAGTDYNEQF
TRBV7-8	14	ASSLFGRVNTDTQY
TRBV18	14	ASSPKHTGPTDTQY
TRBV29-1	10	SVDQITDTQY
TRBV27	12	ASSFATRHNEQF
TRBV19	10	ASAPGRDGYT
TRBV5-4	14	ASSPGTSVNTGELF
TRBV5-6	16	ASSIVTWGLGFKNEQF
TRBV6-5	14	ASSSPGQKGRETQY
TRBV10-3	13	AIARLAGEGDTQY
TRBV15	13	ATSRVIGVFQPQH
TRBV27	15	ASSLRRTGAFDSPLH
TRBV13	12	ASSLGLEVGELF
TRBV30	15	AWSGQGVFSGANVLT
TRBV18	14	ASSPFELSGANVLT
TRBV5-1	13	ASSQGGAPLYEQY
TRBV7-9	13	ASSLEATSGNTIY
TRBV11-2	15	ASSLGFSGRFSYEQY
TRBV6-4	13	ASSEGTGSYNEQF